Included here is one TCR beta chain sequence, with context. The data were taken from a study of blood T cell repertoires in COVID-19. Libraries were prepared by immunoSEQ multiplex PCR; TCRdb keeps only in-frame clonotypes and omits some of them. This sample has 93,000 or so clones, with 87% found just once. With V trimmed by 5 bases and J by 5 bases, 6 bases remained unmatched. The length of the CDR3 is 16 residues. Germline assignment: CDR1 LNHDA and CDR2 SQIVND (reference sequence). This sequence was found in a human donor in a cohort sampled during active COVID-19. The sample consisted of peripheral blood. The rearrangement joins TRBV19 to TRBJ2-3; 14 nucleotides align to TRBD2. As DNA, the CDR3 is TGTGCCAGTAGTCAGACTAGCGGGAGGGCCGGAGATACGCAGTATTTT. This gives the protein CASSQTSGRAGDTQYF.